The clone carrying this T cell receptor beta chain was counted ten times or more. Other nucleotide sequences in the sample specify the same CDR3. The authors ran the assay at deep level. Libraries were prepared by immunoSEQ multiplex PCR; TCRdb keeps only in-frame clonotypes and omits some of them. The data hold about 87,000 clones, with about 45% observed a single time. The data are from a study of shared clonotypes between healthy human individuals. Per the germline V gene, CDR1 is SGHDN and CDR2 is FVKESK. The CDR3 is 19 residues long. Trimming stripped 3 bases from V and 2 bases from J, with 23 bases between.

The TCR originated in a woman between 40 and 55 years old in good health. Some clones in this sample may be carry-over from other donors' samples. This chain links TRBV14 with TRBJ1-5; perhaps TRBD1 as D (5 bases). Sequenced material: PBMCs. The DNA of the CDR3 is TGTGCCAGCAGCCACCCGACACTTCAGGGCGTCTTCGGCAATCAGCCCCAGCATTTT. Its protein is CASSHPTLQGVFGNQPQHF.